The 16 T cell receptor beta chains given below trace back to one sample, sequenced in a study of cytomegalovirus exposure and HLA in healthy donors. It was with 60 Vbeta and 13 Jbeta primers that the PCR ran. Using immunoSEQ multiplex PCR, the repertoire was profiled, and TCRdb retains in-frame clones only, with some absent. The table shows some 170,000 clones, with roughly 85% occurring only once. Sequences were obtained from PBMCs. These receptors originate from a man aged 35 to 55 in good health and CMV-seronegative.

The J gene is TRBJ1-3, the V gene TRBV20-1; D remains ambiguous. V lost 6 bases, J lost 4 bases, and 7 bases lay in between. The CDR3 contains 11 residues. Germline V CDR1 and CDR2: DFQATT, SNEGSKA (reference sequence). The CDR3 region is CSAEQGNTIYF. CDR3 in DNA: TGCAGTGCGGAACAGGGAAACACCATATATTTT.

This chain uses TRBV5-4 with TRBJ2-2; tentative D call: TRBD2 (6 bases). The CDR3 is 14 amino acids. Germline V gives CDR1 SGHNT, CDR2 YYREEE (reference sequence). The ends were cut back, 5 bases at V and 5 bases at J, with 13 bases in the middle. The CDR3 nucleotides read TGTGCCAGCAGTTGGACACGGGGGACCGGGGAGCTGTTTTTT. Translation gives CASSWTRGTGELFF.

The rearrangement links TRBV28 to TRBJ1-5; 7 nucleotides match TRBD1. V dropped 6 bases and J dropped 0; count of bases not matched to a gene: 2. The length of the CDR3 is 14 residues. Per the germline V gene, CDR1 is MDHEN and CDR2 is SYDVKM. In nucleotides, the CDR3 is TGTGCCAGCAGCAACAGGGGTAGCAATCAGCCCCAGCATTTT. As protein: CASSNRGSNQPQHF.

This chain joins TRBV9 and TRBJ1-2, with unresolved D. With 0 bases removed from V and 4 bases from J, the gap between germline ends came to 16 bases. This CDR3 has 16 amino acids. CDR1 and CDR2 (germline): SGDLS, YYNGEE. CDR3 loop: CASSVGGAGSIYGYTF. The CDR3 DNA follows: TGTGCCAGCAGCGTAGGAGGAGCGGGCTCCATCTATGGCTACACCTTC.

This clone was picked up a small number of times. The rearrangement joins TRBV7-6 to TRBJ2-6; TRBD2 matches 8 bases. The CDR3 is 17 residues long. V lost 3 bases to trimming and J lost 3 bases; unmatched junction nucleotides: 7. Germline CDR1 reads SGHVS; CDR2 reads FNYEAQ. In nucleotides, the CDR3 is TGTGCCAGCAGCTTGGTCGGGAGGGCCATTGGGGCCAACGTCCTGACTTTC. It translates to CASSLVGRAIGANVLTF.

This sequence joins TRBV5-1 and TRBJ2-1; a weak D match, TRBD2 (5 bases). The V end lost 0 bases, the J end lost 0 bases, and 10 bases lay between the germline ends. Germline loops: CDR1 SGHRS, CDR2 YFSETQ. This CDR3 is 16 amino acids long. The CDR3 sequence is CASSLVGETSYNEQFF. The CDR3 DNA reads TGCGCCAGCAGCTTGGTTGGGGAGACCTCCTACAATGAGCAGTTCTTC.

This chain joins TRBV28 and TRBJ2-3; TRBD2 matches 8 bases. Germline V gives CDR1 MDHEN, CDR2 SYDVKM. There are 16 residues in the CDR3. Trimming at V came to 4 bases and at J to 0 bases, leaving 6 bases not matched to a gene. The CDR3 here is CASSSGGAGSTDTQYF. The CDR3 nucleotides read TGTGCCAGCAGTTCCGGGGGGGCAGGGAGCACAGATACGCAGTATTTT.

The rearrangement uses TRBV9 and TRBJ2-3; maybe TRBD2 (6 bases). The CDR3 is 16 amino acids. Germline CDR1 SGDLS, CDR2 YYNGEE. V was cut by 1 base and J by 3 bases, with 15 bases left in between. This chain's CDR3 is CASSVYRFGGTDTQYF. The CDR3 nucleotides are TGTGCCAGCAGCGTATACCGATTTGGGGGGACAGATACGCAGTATTTT.

This sequence joins TRBV28 and TRBJ2-7; TRBD1 might be the D (5 bases). V was shortened by 11 bases and J by 3 bases, with 14 bases between the two germline ends. Germline assignment: CDR1 MDHEN and CDR2 SYDVKM. This CDR3 comprises 12 residues. CDR3 loop: CAGASSFYEQYF. In DNA form, the CDR3 reads TGTGCCGGGGCGTCGAGCTTCTACGAGCAGTACTTC.

This clone was observed once. This sequence joins TRBV29-1 and TRBJ1-1; TRBD1 matches at 8 bases. Trimming at V came to 3 bases and at J to 1 base, leaving 1 base not matched to a gene. CDR1 is SQVTM and CDR2 is ANQGSEA in the germline V gene. The CDR3 totals 13 residues. CDR3 region: CSVDGQGNTEAFF. The CDR3 DNA is TGCAGCGTTGATGGACAGGGGAACACTGAAGCTTTCTTT.

V usage is TRBV5-4 and J usage is TRBJ2-5; 11 bases fit TRBD2. Unmatched junction bases numbered 7, after V lost 4 bases and J lost 5 bases. CDR1 is SGHNT, CDR2 YYREEE, per germline (reference sequence). This CDR3 has 15 residues. The CDR3, as DNA: TGTGCCAGCAGCCAACTAGCGGGAGAAAGGGAGACCCAGTACTTC. Translated, it gives CASSQLAGERETQYF.

The chain uses TRBV4-2 and TRBJ1-2; 7 bases map to TRBD1. With V trimmed by 4 bases and J by 7 bases, 15 bases remained unmatched. This CDR3 region has 16 residues. The V gene's germline CDR1 is LGHNA and CDR2 YNFKEQ. The CDR3 nucleotides read TGTGCCAGCAGCCGGGACCGGAGGACACCAGGGGGTGGCTACACCTTC. Translation gives CASSRDRRTPGGGYTF.

This clone has only a few counts. The chain is built from TRBV14 and TRBJ1-2; TRBD1 is a possible D gene (5 bases). This CDR3 is 13 amino acids long. V was trimmed by 4 bases and J by 2 bases, leaving 8 bases between them. Germline CDR1 is SGHDN and CDR2 is FVKESK. The DNA of the CDR3 is TGTGCCAGCAGCCTCGGGGGGAACTATGGCTACACCTTC. It codes for CASSLGGNYGYTF. Looking up the rest from reference TRBV14 and TRBJ1-2 gives the full variable domain: EAGVTQFPSHSVIEKGQTVTLRCDPISGHDNLYWYRRVMGKEIKFLLHFVKESKQDESGMPNNRFLAERTGGTYSTLKVQPAELEDSGVYFCASSLGGNYGYTFGSGTRLTVV.

This clone appeared a single time. This chain joins TRBV19 and TRBJ2-3; D ambiguous. The CDR3 totals 14 residues. V gave up 6 bases and J gave up 0 bases, with 10 bases separating them. Germline V gene lookup returns CDR1 LNHDA and CDR2 SQIVND (reference sequence). CDR3 protein: CASRSQTSTDTQYF. The CDR3 region has the DNA TGTGCCAGTAGAAGCCAGACTAGCACAGATACGCAGTATTTT.

This sequence joins TRBV6-5 and TRBJ2-3, with 8 bases aligning to TRBD2. The CDR3 consists of 16 residues. Germline assignment: CDR1 MNHEY and CDR2 SVGAGI. Unmatched junction bases numbered 8, after V lost 0 bases and J lost 6 bases. Written as DNA, the CDR3 is TGTGCCAGCAGTTACTCCAATAGCGGGGTTAAGGATACGCAGTATTTT. This encodes CASSYSNSGVKDTQYF.

The rearrangement joins TRBV5-4 to TRBJ2-2; TRBD2 agrees at 14 bases. Germline loops: CDR1 SGHNT, CDR2 YYREEE (reference sequence). The CDR3 spans 18 residues. V lost 4 bases and J lost 5; bases outside the gene matches: 10. The CDR3 spells CASSLPGTSGSVTGELFF. For the CDR3, the DNA is TGTGCCAGCAGCCTCCCCGGGACTAGCGGGAGCGTGACCGGGGAGCTGTTTTTT.